The present entry profiles one TCR beta chain with its context. This entry belongs to a study of cytomegalovirus exposure and HLA in healthy donors. Study details: Genotyping showed 81% of almost 400 donors falling in the Caucasian-associated ancestry cluster.

60 Vbeta and 13 Jbeta primers were used in PCR. The protocol was immunoSEQ multiplex PCR, while the TCRdb copy is restricted to in-frame clones and leaves out a portion. Counted here are 60,000 or so clones, 70% to 80% occurring once; the ten biggest clones make up 2.5% to 4%. CDR1 is SEHNR, CDR2 FQNEAQ, per germline (reference sequence). V lost 4 bases to trimming and J lost 1 base, with 10 bases between them. The CDR3 is 14 amino acids. The V and J genes are TRBV7-9 and TRBJ1-1; D gene uncertain. Sequencing input: PBMCs. The clonotype originates from a woman aged 35 to 49 in good health and CMV-seropositive. The CDR3 DNA sequence: TGTGCCAGCAGCTCCCACTTAAAGAACACTGAAGCTTTCTTT. Residues: CASSSHLKNTEAFF.